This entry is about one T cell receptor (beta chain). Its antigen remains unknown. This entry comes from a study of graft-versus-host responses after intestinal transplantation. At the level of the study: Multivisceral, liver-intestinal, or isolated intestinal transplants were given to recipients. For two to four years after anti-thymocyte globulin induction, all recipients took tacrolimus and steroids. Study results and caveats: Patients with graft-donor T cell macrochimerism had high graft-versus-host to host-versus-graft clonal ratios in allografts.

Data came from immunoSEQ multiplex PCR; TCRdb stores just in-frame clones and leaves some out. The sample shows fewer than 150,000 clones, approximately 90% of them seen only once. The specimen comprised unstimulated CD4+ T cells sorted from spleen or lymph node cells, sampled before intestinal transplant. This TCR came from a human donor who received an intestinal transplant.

Written as DNA, the CDR3 is TGTGCCAGCAGCCCCACTCTAGCGGGGGCCCGCAGTGAGCAGTTCTTC. This translates into CASSPTLAGARSEQFF. V gene TRBV5-6 combines with J gene TRBJ2-1; 10 nucleotides match TRBD2. V trimming: 4 bases; J trimming: 9 bases; junction bases outside the gene matches: 13. Per germline, CDR1 SGHDT and CDR2 YYEEEE. The CDR3 is 16 residues long. Together with reference TRBV5-6 and TRBJ2-1, the CDR3 gives the full variable domain: DAGVTQSPTHLIKTRGQQVTLRCSPKSGHDTVSWYQQALGQGPQFIFQYYEEEERQRGNFPDRFSGHQFPNYSSELNVNALLLGDSALYLCASSPTLAGARSEQFFGPGTRLTVL.